Listed here is a single T cell receptor (beta chain). This record comes from a study of blood T cell repertoires in COVID-19. Data came from immunoSEQ multiplex PCR; TCRdb stores just in-frame clones and leaves some out. This sample has 270,000 or so clones, with approximately 86% found just once. Trimming removed 3 bases at V and 3 bases at J, with 10 bases between. The CDR3 has 13 residues. Per germline, CDR1 SGHRS and CDR2 YFSETQ. The TCR originated in a middle-aged man with active or convalescent COVID-19. The chain is built from TRBV5-1 and TRBJ2-7; perhaps TRBD1 as D (6 bases). The material sequenced was peripheral blood. Here the CDR3 reads CASSSRDNYEQYF. The CDR3 nucleotides read TGCGCCAGCAGCTCCCGGGACAACTACGAGCAGTACTTC. Full variable domain (missing parts from reference TRBV5-1 and TRBJ2-7): KAGVTQTPRYLIKTRGQQVTLSCSPISGHRSVSWYQQTPGQGLQFLFEYFSETQRNKGNFPGRFSGRQFSNSRSEMNVSTLELGDSALYLCASSSRDNYEQYFGPGTRLTVT.